One sample yielded the 24 T cell receptor beta chains listed below, sequenced in a study of T cell repertoires in cytomegalovirus infection. TCRdb reprocessed the reads via MiXCR and lists one record per CDR3 protein. The table shows roughly 230,000 distinct CDR3 sequences, with about 15% occurring only once. Sequencing was performed on CD8+ T cells from PBMCs. These receptors were taken from a human donor in good health (CMV status not recorded). Some clones in this sample may be carry-over from other donors' samples.

The J gene is TRBJ1-1, the V gene TRBV28, with a weak D call TRBD1 (5 bases). The CDR3 runs 14 residues. Germline CDR1 is MDHEN and CDR2 is SYDVKM. Deletions cut 1 base from V and 10 bases from J, with 16 bases between. CDR3 nucleotides: TGTGCCAGCAGTTTATTGAGGACGGGGGGTGGAGCTTTCTTT. It is translated as CASSLLRTGGGAFF.

This clonotype was seen repeatedly, ten times or more. The gene calls are TRBV12-3 or TRBV12-4 and TRBJ2-2, with 8 positions matching TRBD1. The CDR3 consists of 16 residues. J gave up 5 bases and V 4 bases, and 9 bases lay outside the gene matches. The CDR3 reads CASSSPTGGFTGELFF. In DNA, the CDR3 is TGTGCCAGCAGTTCGCCCACAGGGGGTTTTACCGGGGAGCTGTTTTTT.

This clonotype was found a few times. This chain uses TRBV15 with TRBJ1-1, with a possible D match to TRBD1 (5 bases). Trimming took off 5 bases at V and 8 bases at J, with 15 bases between the two ends. The V gene's germline CDR1 is LNHNV and CDR2 YYDKDF (reference sequence). This CDR3 has 13 residues. The CDR3 region has the DNA TGTGCCACCAGCTTCACCGGGACGGGGGAAGCTTTCTTT. Translated: CATSFTGTGEAFF.

As for this clonotype: This may be a read error: a much more frequent sequence differs by one nucleotide. The V and J genes are TRBV12-3 or TRBV12-4 and TRBJ2-3; D may be TRBD2 (6 bases). V lost 3 bases and J 11 bases, leaving 18 bases between the germline ends. The CDR3 has 14 residues. CDR3 coding DNA: TGTGCCAGCAGTTTTACCCCGGGAGCGATTGAGCAGTATTTT. Its protein is CASSFTPGAIEQYF.

The chain is built from TRBV12-3 or TRBV12-4 and TRBJ2-7; possible D gene TRBD2, 6 bases. The CDR3 loop spans 16 amino acids. V lost 2 bases to trimming and J lost 3 bases, with 17 bases between them. The CDR3 DNA follows: TGTGCCAGCAGTTTACGGTTCGGGGGAGACTACTACGAGCAGTACTTC. This codes for CASSLRFGGDYYEQYF.

This clonotype was seen repeatedly, ten times or more. The rearrangement links TRBV11-2 to TRBJ2-3; 8 bases fit TRBD2. Germline V lookup: CDR1 SGHAT, CDR2 FQNNGV. After removal of 5 bases from V and 2 bases from J, the junction contained 9 bases not matched to a gene. The CDR3 covers 16 residues. CDR3 region: CASSLIAGFSTDTQYF. In nucleotides, the CDR3 is TGTGCCAGCAGCCTAATAGCGGGGTTCTCCACAGATACGCAGTATTTT.

This sequence joins TRBV20-1 and TRBJ2-7; D ambiguous. V lost 0 bases to trimming and J lost 0 bases, with 3 bases between them. Germline V gene lookup returns CDR1 DFQATT and CDR2 SNEGSKA (reference sequence). The CDR3 sequence is 12 residues long. The chain's CDR3 is CSARDGSYEQYF. CDR3 coding DNA: TGCAGTGCTAGAGATGGCTCCTACGAGCAGTACTTC.

This clonotype was seen at least ten times. The chain combines TRBV7-6 with TRBJ2-1; possible D gene TRBD1, 6 bases. CDR1 and CDR2 (germline): SGHVS, FNYEAQ. This CDR3 region has 14 residues. Trimming pared 5 bases from V and 4 bases from J, leaving 12 bases between. The CDR3 loop is CASSQRTAYNEQFF. The DNA of the CDR3 is TGTGCCAGCAGCCAAAGGACAGCTTACAATGAGCAGTTCTTC.

A few counts support this clonotype. The V gene is TRBV19, the J gene TRBJ1-5, with D hard to call. Trimming took 9 bases from V and 4 from J, leaving 19 bases between them. CDR3 length equals 15 residues. Germline CDR1 LNHDA, CDR2 SQIVND (reference sequence). DNA of the CDR3: TGTGCCAGCTCGGAGAGAAAGGAGGTAAATCAGCCCCAGCATTTT. This translates into CASSERKEVNQPQHF.

This clonotype was seen at least ten times. V is TRBV7-9 and J is TRBJ2-7, with 8 nucleotides matching TRBD2. The CDR3 spans 15 residues. The trim removed 8 bases at V and 2 bases at J, leaving 11 bases unmatched. Germline CDR1 and CDR2: SEHNR and FQNEAQ (reference sequence). CDR3 DNA: TGTGCCAGCGGCCCTGGTGGAGCGGGGGCCTACGAGCAGTACTTC. This codes for CASGPGGAGAYEQYF. Combining the CDR3 with reference TRBV7-9 and TRBJ2-7 gives the whole variable domain DTGVSQNPRHKITKRGQNVTFRCDPISEHNRLYWYRQTLGQGPEFLTYFQNEAQLEKSRLLSDRFSAERPKGSFSTLEIQRTEQGDSAMYLCASGPGGAGAYEQYFGPGTRLTVT.

This clonotype has just a few counts. The gene calls are TRBV28 and TRBJ2-2; D ambiguous. V was clipped by 3 bases and J by 2 bases, with 7 bases between them. The germline gives CDR1 MDHEN, CDR2 SYDVKM. CDR3 length: 14 amino acids. The CDR3 DNA sequence: TGTGCCAGCAGTTTTTACAGAAACACCGGGGAGCTGTTTTTT. It yields the protein CASSFYRNTGELFF.

V and J are TRBV24-1 and TRBJ2-3, with 7 nucleotides matching TRBD2. CDR1 and CDR2 (germline): KGHDR, SFDVKD. CDR3 size: 15 residues. The J segment lost 2 bases and the V segment lost 6 bases, leaving 7 bases of the junction unmatched. The CDR3 here is CATSSRTSFTDTQYF. DNA of the CDR3: TGTGCCACCAGTTCCAGGACTAGTTTCACAGATACGCAGTATTTT.

This clonotype has more than one count but fewer than ten. The rearrangement links TRBV28 to TRBJ2-7, with 7 bases lining up with TRBD1. J lost 0 bases, V lost 6 bases, and 8 bases had no gene match. Germline V gives CDR1 MDHEN, CDR2 SYDVKM. CDR3 length: 15 amino acids. The DNA for the CDR3 is TGTGCCAGCAGGATACAGGGGCTGAGCTCCTACGAGCAGTACTTC. It is translated as CASRIQGLSSYEQYF.

This clonotype was counted a few times. This sequence joins TRBV28 and TRBJ2-1; no clear D. The germline gives CDR1 MDHEN, CDR2 SYDVKM. Trimming pared 1 base from V and 9 bases from J, leaving 7 bases between. CDR3 length: 12 residues. CDR3 in amino acids: CASSLSVTEQFF. The CDR3 nucleotides read TGTGCCAGCAGTTTATCCGTTACTGAGCAGTTCTTC. The whole variable domain, remainder taken from reference TRBV28 and TRBJ2-1, is DVKVTQSSRYLVKRTGEKVFLECVQDMDHENMFWYRQDPGLGLRLIYFSYDVKMKEKGDIPEGYSVSREKKERFSLILESASTNQTSMYLCASSLSVTEQFFGPGTRLTVL.

This clonotype was observed a handful of times. The rearrangement uses TRBV19 and TRBJ2-2; TRBD1 might be the D (5 bases). V dropped 4 bases and J dropped 4 bases, with 13 bases sitting between them. CDR3 length: 15 amino acids. CDR1 is LNHDA and CDR2 is SQIVND in the germline V gene (reference sequence). CDR3 coding DNA: TGTGCCAGTAGTACAGGGCTCCCGGGCACCGGGGAGCTGTTTTTT. Its translation: CASSTGLPGTGELFF.

In this sample, this clonotype turned up many times. This chain joins TRBV12-3 or TRBV12-4 and TRBJ2-5; 13 nucleotides match TRBD2. The junction had 2 bases not matched to a gene; V was cut back by 3 bases and J by 1 base. The CDR3 length is 16 residues. CDR3 residues: CASSLTSGGFQETQYF. The CDR3 DNA follows: TGTGCCAGCAGTTTGACTAGCGGGGGGTTCCAAGAGACCCAGTACTTC.

There are a few counts of this clonotype. The CDR3 spells CASSPLQETKNIQYF. DNA of the CDR3: TGTGCCAGCAGTCCCCTACAGGAAACCAAAAACATTCAGTACTTC. This chain uses TRBV28 with TRBJ2-4, with D possibly matching TRBD1 (5 bases). V was clipped by 5 bases and J by 2 bases, with 13 bases between them. Germline CDR1 and CDR2: MDHEN and SYDVKM. The CDR3 is 15 amino acids.

Many counts were recorded for this clonotype. V and J are TRBV4-1 and TRBJ2-7, with D possibly called TRBD1 or TRBD2 (5 bases each). Trimming took 0 bases from V and 4 from J, leaving 19 bases between them. CDR1 and CDR2 from the germline V gene are MGHRA and YSYEKL. The CDR3 consists of 17 residues. The CDR3 DNA follows: TGCGCCAGCAGCCAAGAAGGAATGGGGCAGGGAGAGTACGAGCAGTACTTC. Residues: CASSQEGMGQGEYEQYF.

The gene calls are TRBV10-3 and TRBJ2-2; D not certain. The CDR3 covers 14 residues. With 0 bases removed from V and 4 bases from J, the gap between germline ends came to 6 bases. The germline V gene has CDR1 ENHRY and CDR2 SYGVKD. The CDR3, as DNA: TGTGCCATCAGTGAGTCGACCGGCACCGGGGAGCTGTTTTTT. This gives the protein CAISESTGTGELFF.

The J gene is TRBJ1-2, the V gene TRBV10-3; D not resolved. Germline assignment: CDR1 ENHRY and CDR2 SYGVKD. The CDR3 covers 15 residues. The germline V and J ends were trimmed by 3 bases and 6 bases, with 17 bases remaining between them. For the CDR3, the DNA is TGTGCCATCAGTGACTCGGACTTTATTCTCAATGGCTACACCTTC. Amino acids: CAISDSDFILNGYTF.

This clonotype was picked up a small number of times. This chain joins TRBV11-2 and TRBJ2-1; 7 bases line up with TRBD2. Germline values: CDR1 SGHAT, CDR2 FQNNGV. J gave up 0 bases and V 4 bases, and 9 bases lay outside the gene matches. The CDR3 covers 17 residues. CDR3 sequence (DNA): TGTGCCAGCAGCTCCAAGGGAGGGGCGAGCTCCTACAATGAGCAGTTCTTC. Protein product: CASSSKGGASSYNEQFF.

This rearrangement joins TRBV27 to TRBJ2-3; D not certain. V lost 0 bases, J lost 6 bases, and 10 bases lay in between. Germline V gene sequence: CDR1 MNHEY, CDR2 SMNVEV (reference sequence). This CDR3 region has 14 residues. This chain's CDR3 is CASSLSTLRDTQYF. The CDR3 nucleotides are TGTGCCAGCAGTTTATCAACTCTACGGGATACGCAGTATTTT.

In its sample, this clonotype was seen a few times. This chain links TRBV29-1 with TRBJ2-3; 7 positions match TRBD1. Trimming took 1 base from V and 1 from J; bases not matched to a gene: 20. The CDR3 contains 20 residues. Germline V gene sequence: CDR1 SQVTM, CDR2 ANQGSEA. CDR3 residues: CSVEVHTPDRAWERTDTQYF. The CDR3 DNA reads as TGCAGCGTTGAAGTTCACACCCCTGACAGGGCTTGGGAACGCACAGATACGCAGTATTTT.

A single count supports this clonotype. It may be a read error: a sequence one base away is much more abundant. V and J are TRBV7-6 and TRBJ2-5; TRBD1 matches 11 bases. Unmatched junction bases numbered 8, after V lost 5 bases and J lost 3 bases. CDR3 size: 16 residues. The germline V gene has CDR1 SGHVS and CDR2 FNYEAQ. CDR3 bases: TGTGCCAGCAGCCTACCAGGACAGGGGGCCGAAGAGACCCAGTACTTC. It translates to CASSLPGQGAEETQYF.